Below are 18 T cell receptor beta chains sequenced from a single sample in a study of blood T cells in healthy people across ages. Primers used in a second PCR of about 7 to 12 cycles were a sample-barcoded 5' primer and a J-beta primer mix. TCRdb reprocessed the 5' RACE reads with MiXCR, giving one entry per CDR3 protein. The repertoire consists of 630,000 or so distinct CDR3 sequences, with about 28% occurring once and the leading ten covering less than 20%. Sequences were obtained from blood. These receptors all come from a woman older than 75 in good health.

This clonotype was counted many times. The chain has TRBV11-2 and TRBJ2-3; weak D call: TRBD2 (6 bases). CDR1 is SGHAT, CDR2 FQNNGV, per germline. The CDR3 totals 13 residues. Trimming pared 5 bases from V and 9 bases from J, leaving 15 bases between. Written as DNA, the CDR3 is TGTGCCAGCAGCCCGCGGGACTCGGAGACGCAGTATTTT. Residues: CASSPRDSETQYF.

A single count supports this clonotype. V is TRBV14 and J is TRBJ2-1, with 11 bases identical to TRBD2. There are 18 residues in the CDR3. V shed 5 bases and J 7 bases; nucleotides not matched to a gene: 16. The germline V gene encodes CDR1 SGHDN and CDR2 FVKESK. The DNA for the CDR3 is TGTGCCAGCAGCTTTCAGACTAGCGGGGTAGGGAGGGGAAATGAGCAGTTCTTC. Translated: CASSFQTSGVGRGNEQFF.

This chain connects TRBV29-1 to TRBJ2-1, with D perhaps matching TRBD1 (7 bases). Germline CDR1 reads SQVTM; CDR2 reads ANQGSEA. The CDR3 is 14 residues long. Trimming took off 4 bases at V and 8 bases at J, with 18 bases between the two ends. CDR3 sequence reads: CSVGGGGLSDEQFF. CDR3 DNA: TGCAGCGTTGGAGGGGGCGGACTAAGCGATGAGCAGTTCTTC.

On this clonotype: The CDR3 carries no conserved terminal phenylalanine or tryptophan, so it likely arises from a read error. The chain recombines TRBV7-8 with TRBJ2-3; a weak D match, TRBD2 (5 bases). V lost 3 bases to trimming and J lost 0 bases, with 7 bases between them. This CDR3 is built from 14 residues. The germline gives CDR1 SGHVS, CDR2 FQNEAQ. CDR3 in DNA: TGTGCCAGCAGCTTTACGGGAAGCACAGATACGCAGTATTTG. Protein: CASSFTGSTDTQYL.

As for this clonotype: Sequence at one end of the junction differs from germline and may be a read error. The CDR3 reads CTSSFSARLTKWQETQYF. The CDR3 DNA reads TGTACCAGCAGCTTCTCGGCCCGTCTTACGAAGTGGCAAGAGACCCAGTACTTC. The V gene is TRBV13, the J gene TRBJ2-5; no clear D gene. The CDR3 is 18 residues long. Germline V gene lookup returns CDR1 PRHDT and CDR2 FYEKMQ (reference sequence).

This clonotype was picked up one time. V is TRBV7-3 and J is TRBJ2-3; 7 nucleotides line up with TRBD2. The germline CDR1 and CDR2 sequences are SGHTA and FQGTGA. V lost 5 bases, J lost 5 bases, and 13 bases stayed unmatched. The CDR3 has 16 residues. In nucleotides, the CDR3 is TGTGCCAGCAGCGCACGGACTAGTCGGGCGGTAGATACGCAGTATTTT. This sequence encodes CASSARTSRAVDTQYF.

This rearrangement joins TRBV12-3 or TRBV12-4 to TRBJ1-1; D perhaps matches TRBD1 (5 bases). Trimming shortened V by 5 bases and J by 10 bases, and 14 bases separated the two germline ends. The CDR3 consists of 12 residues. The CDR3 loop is CASSRQNVGAFF. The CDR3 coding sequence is TGTGCCAGCAGTCGACAGAATGTAGGAGCTTTCTTT.

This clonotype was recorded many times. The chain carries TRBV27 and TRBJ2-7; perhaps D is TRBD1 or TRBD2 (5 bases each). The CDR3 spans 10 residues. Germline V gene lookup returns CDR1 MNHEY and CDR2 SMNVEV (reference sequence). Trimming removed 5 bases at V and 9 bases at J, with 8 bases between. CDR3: CASSPGRQYF. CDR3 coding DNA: TGTGCCAGCAGTCCAGGGAGGCAGTACTTC.

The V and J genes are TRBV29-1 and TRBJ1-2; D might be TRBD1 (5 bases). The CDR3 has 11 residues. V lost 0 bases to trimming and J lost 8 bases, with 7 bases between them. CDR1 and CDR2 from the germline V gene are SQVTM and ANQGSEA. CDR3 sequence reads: CSVEEGPGYTF. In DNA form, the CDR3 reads TGCAGCGTTGAAGAGGGACCCGGCTACACCTTC.

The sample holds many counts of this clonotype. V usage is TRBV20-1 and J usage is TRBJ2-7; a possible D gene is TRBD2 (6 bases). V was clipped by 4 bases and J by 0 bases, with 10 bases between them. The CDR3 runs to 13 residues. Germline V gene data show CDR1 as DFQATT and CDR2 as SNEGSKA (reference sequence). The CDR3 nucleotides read TGCAGTGCTATCTTGACTAGCTCCTACGAGCAGTACTTC. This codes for CSAILTSSYEQYF.

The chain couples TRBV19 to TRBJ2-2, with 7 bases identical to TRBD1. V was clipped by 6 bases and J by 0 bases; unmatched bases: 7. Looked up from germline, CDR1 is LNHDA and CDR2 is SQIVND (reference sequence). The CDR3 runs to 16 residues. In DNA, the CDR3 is TGTGCCAGTAGACACACCGGGACAGCGAACACCGGGGAGCTGTTTTTT. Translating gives CASRHTGTANTGELFF.

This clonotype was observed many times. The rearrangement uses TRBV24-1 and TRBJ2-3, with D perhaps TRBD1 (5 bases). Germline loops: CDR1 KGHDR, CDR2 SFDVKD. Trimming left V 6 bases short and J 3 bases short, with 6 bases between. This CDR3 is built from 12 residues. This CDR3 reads CATSKGTDTQYF. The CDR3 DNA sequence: TGTGCCACCAGTAAGGGGACAGATACGCAGTATTTT.

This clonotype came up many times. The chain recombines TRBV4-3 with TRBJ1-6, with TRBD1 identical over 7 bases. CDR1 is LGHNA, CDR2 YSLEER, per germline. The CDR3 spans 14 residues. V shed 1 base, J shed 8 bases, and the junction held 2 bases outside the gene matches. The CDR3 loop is CASSQGTGDSPLHF. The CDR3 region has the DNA TGCGCCAGCAGCCAAGGAACAGGGGATTCACCCCTCCACTTT.

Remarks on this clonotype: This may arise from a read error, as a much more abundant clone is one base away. CDR3: CASRRDGLVNEQYF. CDR3 DNA sequence: TGTGCCAGCAGGCGAGACGGACTAGTCAATGAGCAGTACTTC. The rearrangement joins TRBV6-5 to TRBJ2-5; 7 bases are a match to TRBD2. Germline CDR1 is MNHEY and CDR2 is SVGAGI. Unmatched junction bases numbered 15, after V lost 6 bases and J lost 11 bases. This CDR3 comprises 14 residues.

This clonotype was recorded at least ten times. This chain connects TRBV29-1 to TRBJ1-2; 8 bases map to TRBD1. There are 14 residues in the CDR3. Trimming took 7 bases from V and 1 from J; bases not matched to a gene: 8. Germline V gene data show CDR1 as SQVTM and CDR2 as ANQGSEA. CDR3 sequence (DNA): TGCAGCGCCCAGGGGGCCAGGGGTAACTATGGCTACACCTTC. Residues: CSAQGARGNYGYTF.

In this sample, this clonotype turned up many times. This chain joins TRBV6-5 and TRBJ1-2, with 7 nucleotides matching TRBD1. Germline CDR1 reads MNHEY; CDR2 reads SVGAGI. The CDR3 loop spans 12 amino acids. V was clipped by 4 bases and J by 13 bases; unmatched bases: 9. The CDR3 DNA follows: TGTGCCAGCAGTTTCTACCCGGGACAGTTCACCTTC. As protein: CASSFYPGQFTF.

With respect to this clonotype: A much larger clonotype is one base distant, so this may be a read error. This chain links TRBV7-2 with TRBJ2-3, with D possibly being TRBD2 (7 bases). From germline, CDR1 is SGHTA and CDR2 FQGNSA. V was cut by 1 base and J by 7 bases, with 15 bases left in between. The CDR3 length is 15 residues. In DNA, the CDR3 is TGTGCCAGCAGCTTAGAAGGGGGGGCGGGAAATACGCAGTATTTT. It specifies CASSLEGGAGNTQYF.

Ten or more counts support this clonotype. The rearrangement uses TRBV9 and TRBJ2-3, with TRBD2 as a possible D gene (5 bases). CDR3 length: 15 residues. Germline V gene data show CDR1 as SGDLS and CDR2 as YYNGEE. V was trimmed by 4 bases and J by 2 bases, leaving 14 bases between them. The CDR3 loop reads CASSSREGNTDTQYF. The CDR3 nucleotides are TGTGCCAGCAGCTCTCGCGAGGGAAACACAGATACGCAGTATTTT.